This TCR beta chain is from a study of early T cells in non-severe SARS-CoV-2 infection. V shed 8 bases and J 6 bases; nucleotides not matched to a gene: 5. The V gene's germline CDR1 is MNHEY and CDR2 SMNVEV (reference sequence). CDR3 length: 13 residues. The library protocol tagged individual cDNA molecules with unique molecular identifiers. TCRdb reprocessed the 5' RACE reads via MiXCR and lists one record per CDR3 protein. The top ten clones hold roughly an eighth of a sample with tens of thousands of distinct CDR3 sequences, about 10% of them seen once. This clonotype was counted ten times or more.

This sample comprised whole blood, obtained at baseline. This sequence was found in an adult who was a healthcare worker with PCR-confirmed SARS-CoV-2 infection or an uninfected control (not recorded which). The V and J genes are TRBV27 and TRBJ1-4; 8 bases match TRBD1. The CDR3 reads CASAPGQDEKLFF. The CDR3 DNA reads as TGTGCCAGCGCCCCGGGACAGGATGAAAAACTGTTTTTT.